This T cell receptor (beta chain) was obtained from a study of control samples from healthy donors and cancer patients. Only in-frame clones appear in the TCRdb table, and some are missing; sequencing was by immunoSEQ multiplex PCR. The sample lists about 1,800 clones; about 73% were seen once. The CDR3 has 14 residues. With V trimmed by 7 bases and J by 4 bases, 9 bases remained unmatched. Germline V gives CDR1 SNHLY, CDR2 FYNNEI. Sequencing was performed on formalin-fixed, paraffin-embedded tissue. This chain connects TRBV2 to TRBJ2-7; 8 bases fit TRBD1. The TCR comes from a female donor with lung cancer. CDR3 in amino acids: CASTSDRGRYEQYF. The CDR3 DNA reads TGTGCCAGCACCTCCGACAGGGGCCGTTACGAGCAGTACTTC.